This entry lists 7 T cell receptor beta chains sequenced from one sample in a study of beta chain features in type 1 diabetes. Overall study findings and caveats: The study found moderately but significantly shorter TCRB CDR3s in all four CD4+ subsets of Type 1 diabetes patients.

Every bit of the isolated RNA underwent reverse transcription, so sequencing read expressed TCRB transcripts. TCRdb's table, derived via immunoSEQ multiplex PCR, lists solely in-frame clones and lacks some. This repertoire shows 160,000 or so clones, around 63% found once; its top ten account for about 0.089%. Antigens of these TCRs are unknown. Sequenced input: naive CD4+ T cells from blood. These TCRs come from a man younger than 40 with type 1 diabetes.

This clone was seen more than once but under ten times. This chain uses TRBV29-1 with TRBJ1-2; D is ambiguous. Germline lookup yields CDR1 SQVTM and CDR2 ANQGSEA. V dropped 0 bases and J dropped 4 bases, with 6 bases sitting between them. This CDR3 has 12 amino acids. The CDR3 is CSVEDQAYGYTF. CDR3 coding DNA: TGCAGCGTTGAAGACCAAGCCTATGGCTACACCTTC.

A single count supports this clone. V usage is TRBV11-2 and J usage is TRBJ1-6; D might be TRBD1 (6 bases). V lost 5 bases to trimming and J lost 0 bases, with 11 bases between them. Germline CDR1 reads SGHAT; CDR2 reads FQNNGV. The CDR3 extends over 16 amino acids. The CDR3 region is CASSPRGSSYNSPLHF. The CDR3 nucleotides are TGTGCCAGCAGCCCCAGGGGAAGCTCCTATAATTCACCCCTCCACTTT.

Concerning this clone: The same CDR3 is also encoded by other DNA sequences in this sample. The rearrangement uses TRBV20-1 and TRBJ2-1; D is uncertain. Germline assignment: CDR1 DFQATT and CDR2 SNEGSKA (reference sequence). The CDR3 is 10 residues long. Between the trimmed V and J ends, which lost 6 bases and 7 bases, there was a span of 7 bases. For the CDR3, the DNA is TGCAGTGCCGGGTCTAATGAGCAGTTCTTC. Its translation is CSAGSNEQFF.

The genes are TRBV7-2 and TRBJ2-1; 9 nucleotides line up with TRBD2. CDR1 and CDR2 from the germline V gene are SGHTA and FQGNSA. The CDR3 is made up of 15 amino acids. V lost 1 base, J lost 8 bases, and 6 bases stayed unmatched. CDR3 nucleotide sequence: TGTGCCAGCAGCTTAGTTGCGGGGGGGCCGGATGAGCAGTTCTTC. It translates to CASSLVAGGPDEQFF.

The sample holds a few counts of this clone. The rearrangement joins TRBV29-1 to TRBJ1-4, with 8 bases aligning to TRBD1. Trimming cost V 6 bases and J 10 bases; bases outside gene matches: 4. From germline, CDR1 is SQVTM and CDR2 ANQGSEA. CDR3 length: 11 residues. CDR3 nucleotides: TGCAGCGTACACACAGGGGGAAAACTGTTTTTT. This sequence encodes CSVHTGGKLFF.

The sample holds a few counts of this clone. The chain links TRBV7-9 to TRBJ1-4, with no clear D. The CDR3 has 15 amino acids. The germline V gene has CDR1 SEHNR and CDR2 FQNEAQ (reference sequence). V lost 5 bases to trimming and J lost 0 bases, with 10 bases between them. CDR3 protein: CASSPRGPTNEKLFF. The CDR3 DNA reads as TGTGCCAGCAGCCCTAGAGGACCAACTAATGAAAAACTGTTTTTT.

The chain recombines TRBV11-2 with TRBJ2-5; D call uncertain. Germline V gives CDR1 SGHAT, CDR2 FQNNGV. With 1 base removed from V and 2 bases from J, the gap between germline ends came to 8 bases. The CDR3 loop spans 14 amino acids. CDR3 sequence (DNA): TGTGCCAGCAGCTTAGGTCTTAAACAAGAGACCCAGTACTTC. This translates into CASSLGLKQETQYF.